The rows below give T cell receptor beta chains drawn from one sample of a study of response to subunit inactivated influenza vaccine. TCRdb reprocessed the RT-PCR reads with MiXCR, giving one entry per CDR3 protein. The table has more than 450,000 distinct CDR3 sequences, less than 10% seen once. The sequencing used PBMCs from blood, collected less than 30 months after vaccination. All receptors derive from a man aged 45 to 70 who received an inactivated influenza vaccine. The CDR3 runs from the conserved cysteine through the conserved F or W. D genes are given only for firm matches. Where a row states a size, it is once, few, many or the class of an expanded clone; other rows omit it.

>.|TRBJ2-1|many|TRBV28
CASSPVRVDSYNEQFF
TGTGCCAGCAGCCCCGTCAGGGTGGACTCCTACAATGAGCAGTTCTTC
>.|TRBJ1-5|few|TRBV5-6
CASSLAEHQPQHF
TGTGCCAGCAGCTTGGCAGAACATCAGCCCCAGCATTTT
>.|TRBJ2-5|.|TRBV6-2/TRBV6-3
CASSYEIGETQYF
TGTGCCAGCAGTTACGAGATAGGAGAGACCCAGTACTTC
>.|TRBJ1-5|many|TRBV6-6
CASTGGFNQPQHF
TGTGCCAGCACCGGAGGGTTCAATCAGCCCCAGCATTTT
>TRBD1|TRBJ1-2|many|TRBV12-3/TRBV12-4
CASSPTHGQGAAEGYTF
TGTGCCAGCAGTCCTACCCATGGACAGGGGGCGGCGGAGGGCTACACCTTC
>.|TRBJ1-1|.|TRBV12-3/TRBV12-4
CASLKIGDPYGFF
TGTGCCAGCCTCAAGATAGGGGACCCCTATGGTTTCTTT
>TRBD2|TRBJ2-1|.|TRBV13
CASRGPTYSGDYNEQFF
TGTGCCAGCCGTGGCCCGACCTATAGCGGGGATTACAATGAGCAGTTCTTC
>.|TRBJ2-3|.|TRBV12-3/TRBV12-4
CASSLAGDLDTQYF
TGTGCCAGCAGTTTAGCGGGAGATTTAGATACGCAGTATTTT
>.|TRBJ2-7|many|TRBV20-1
CSATDRSYEQYF
TGCAGTGCTACCGACAGGTCCTACGAGCAGTACTTC
>TRBD1|TRBJ1-6|many|TRBV28
CASKTAGGQRNSPLHF
TGTGCCAGCAAGACCGCAGGGGGTCAACGAAATTCACCCCTCCACTTT
>.|TRBJ1-6|many|TRBV5-1
CASSLGGASYNSPLHF
TGCGCCAGCAGCCTCGGGGGCGCCTCCTATAATTCACCCCTCCACTTT
>.|TRBJ1-1|many|TRBV11-2
CASSKTAKTGNTEAFF
TGTGCCAGCAGCAAAACAGCGAAGACTGGGAACACTGAAGCTTTCTTT
>.|TRBJ2-5|.|TRBV9
CASSVGPEAETQYF
TGTGCCAGCAGCGTAGGGCCCGAGGCAGAGACCCAGTACTTC
>.|TRBJ1-2|few|TRBV10-3
CAIREVGYTF
TGTGCCATCAGGGAGGTTGGCTACACCTTC
>.|TRBJ1-5|few|TRBV19
CASRNRAQPQHF
TGTGCCAGTAGGAACAGGGCCCAGCCCCAGCATTTT
>.|TRBJ2-2|few|TRBV5-1
CASSLLLQGNTGELFF
TGCGCCAGCAGCTTGCTGCTCCAGGGAAACACCGGGGAGCTGTTTTTT
>.|TRBJ1-1|many|TRBV20-1
CSARAPRGEYEAFF
TGCAGTGCTAGAGCCCCAAGGGGGGAATATGAAGCTTTCTTT
>.|TRBJ2-1|.|TRBV27
CASSIRLERHEQFF
TGTGCCAGCAGTATCCGACTAGAACGGCATGAGCAGTTCTTC
>.|TRBJ1-2|.|TRBV6-2/TRBV6-3
CASSSPLVLTF
TGTGCCAGCAGTTCCCCGTTGGTGCTCACCTTC
>TRBD1|TRBJ2-7|.|TRBV28
CASIPSPGTGLYEQYF
TGTGCCAGCATTCCAAGCCCTGGGACAGGACTTTACGAGCAGTACTTC
>.|TRBJ1-5|many|TRBV5-6
CASSQQLGQNQPQHF
TGTGCCAGCAGCCAACAGTTGGGACAAAATCAGCCCCAGCATTTT
>.|TRBJ1-1|many|TRBV7-2
CASSLNLLWGGNAEAFF
TGTGCCAGCAGCTTAAATTTGCTTTGGGGGGGGAACGCTGAAGCTTTCTTT
>TRBD1|TRBJ1-2|many|TRBV11-1
CASSSGQLFNYGYTF
TGTGCCAGCAGCTCGGGACAGCTTTTTAACTATGGCTACACCTTC
>.|TRBJ2-1|many|TRBV20-1
CSARAVLMNNEQFF
TGCAGTGCTAGGGCGGTGCTGATGAACAATGAGCAGTTCTTC
>TRBD1|TRBJ1-5|.|TRBV7-9
CASSPATGSNQPQHF
TGTGCCAGCAGCCCCGCGACAGGGAGCAATCAGCCCCAGCATTTT
>.|TRBJ2-7|.|TRBV5-1
CASSLSTGNYEQYF
TGCGCCAGCAGCTTATCGACGGGGAACTACGAGCAGTACTTC
>.|TRBJ2-2|.|TRBV28
CASSLFFGAGELFF
TGTGCCAGCAGTTTATTCTTCGGGGCCGGGGAGCTGTTTTTT
>.|TRBJ1-2|.|TRBV13
CASSRTGAQGNYGYTF
TGTGCCAGCAGCCGAACGGGGGCGCAGGGGAACTATGGCTACACCTTC
>.|TRBJ1-1|.|TRBV12-3/TRBV12-4
CASSFLTGPNTEAFF
TGTGCCAGCAGTTTTTTAACAGGGCCGAACACTGAAGCTTTCTTT
>TRBD1|TRBJ2-5|.|TRBV6-1
CASGDSSYGETQYF
TGTGCCAGCGGGGACAGTAGTTATGGAGAGACCCAGTACTTC
>TRBD1|TRBJ2-1|many|TRBV11-2
CASSSQSRDRKNEQFF
TGTGCCAGCAGCAGCCAAAGCCGGGACAGAAAGAATGAGCAGTTCTTC
>TRBD1|TRBJ2-2|many|TRBV5-1
CASRQDRVSAGELFF
TGCGCCAGCAGACAGGACAGGGTCTCGGCCGGGGAGCTGTTTTTT
>.|TRBJ2-5|many|TRBV7-8
CASSLAWAVEGETQYF
TGTGCCAGCAGCTTAGCTTGGGCAGTCGAGGGAGAGACCCAGTACTTC
>.|TRBJ2-2|.|TRBV21-1
CASSKSRTGVNTGELFF
TGTGCCAGCAGCAAATCTAGGACAGGGGTAAATACCGGGGAGCTGTTTTTT
>TRBD2|TRBJ2-3|many|TRBV4-2
CASSISGRSTDTQYF
TGTGCCAGCAGCATTAGCGGGAGGAGCACAGATACGCAGTATTTT
>TRBD2|TRBJ2-3|few|TRBV20-1
CSAPGTRGTQYF
TGCAGTGCTCCCGGGACTAGGGGTACGCAGTATTTT
>TRBD1|TRBJ1-1|few|TRBV19
CASSIQGADTEAFF
TGTGCCAGTAGTATACAGGGGGCGGACACTGAAGCTTTCTTT
>.|TRBJ1-1|.|TRBV10-3
CAISVGATAGTEAFF
TGTGCCATCAGTGTTGGTGCGACAGCGGGTACTGAAGCTTTCTTT
>TRBD1|TRBJ1-5|many|TRBV7-9
CASSTGGEQPQHF
TGTGCCAGCAGCACAGGGGGCGAACAGCCCCAGCATTTT
>.|TRBJ2-5|.|TRBV15
CATSRAGEETQYF
TGTGCCACCAGCAGAGCGGGGGAAGAGACCCAGTACTTC
>.|TRBJ1-5|few|TRBV4-2
CASSQADVRGKDQPQHF
TGTGCCAGCAGCCAAGCCGATGTCAGGGGAAAGGATCAGCCCCAGCATTTT
>.|TRBJ2-3|.|TRBV19
CASSKTGGSGTDTQYF
TGTGCCAGTAGTAAAACAGGAGGGAGCGGCACAGATACGCAGTATTTT
>.|TRBJ2-3|.|TRBV7-9
CASSYYGGPSTDTQYF
TGTGCCAGCAGCTATTATGGAGGCCCTAGCACAGATACGCAGTATTTT
>TRBD1|TRBJ1-3|many|TRBV5-5
CASSFLRDSGNTIYF
TGTGCCAGCAGCTTTCTCCGGGACAGTGGAAACACCATATATTTT
>.|TRBJ2-3|.|TRBV5-1
CASRAGLDTQYF
TGCGCCAGCAGGGCGGGGTTAGATACGCAGTATTTT
>.|TRBJ2-7|.|TRBV7-9
CASSSPTSLGYEQYF
TGTGCCAGCAGCTCACCCACTAGCCTTGGATACGAGCAGTACTTC
>TRBD1|TRBJ2-3|.|TRBV28
CASSTTGASTDTQYF
TGTGCCAGCAGTACAACAGGGGCTAGCACAGATACGCAGTATTTT
>.|TRBJ1-5|.|TRBV20-1
CSARDRVSGNQPQHF
TGCAGTGCTAGAGACAGGGTTTCGGGCAATCAGCCCCAGCATTTT
>TRBD2|TRBJ2-5|.|TRBV4-1
CASSLSGGLQETQYF
TGCGCCAGCAGCCTTAGCGGGGGGCTCCAAGAGACCCAGTACTTC
>TRBD1|TRBJ2-7|few|TRBV15
CATSREKLGQGTYEQYF
TGTGCCACCAGCAGAGAAAAGTTGGGACAGGGCACCTACGAGCAGTACTTC
>TRBD1|TRBJ1-1|.|TRBV30
CAWSVRQGGTEAFF
TGTGCCTGGAGTGTACGACAGGGAGGGACTGAAGCTTTCTTT
>.|TRBJ2-4|many|TRBV4-3
CASSPRGGDIQYF
TGCGCCAGCAGCCCCCGAGGGGGGGACATTCAGTACTTC
>.|TRBJ2-1|few|TRBV24-1
CATARGEGYNEQFF
TGTGCCACCGCCAGAGGAGAGGGATACAATGAGCAGTTCTTC
>.|TRBJ1-5|many|TRBV12-3/TRBV12-4
CASSLTGNNQPQHF
TGTGCCAGCAGTTTAACGGGGAACAATCAGCCCCAGCATTTT
>.|TRBJ2-5|many|TRBV7-3
CASSLSLQETQYF
TGTGCCAGCAGCTTGAGCTTACAAGAGACCCAGTACTTC
>.|TRBJ1-3|many|TRBV7-2
CASSRTGTGNTIYF
TGTGCCAGCAGCCGAACAGGGACGGGAAACACCATATATTTT
>.|TRBJ2-2|medium-sized|TRBV3-1
CASSQLTLNTGELFF
TGTGCCAGCAGCCAGCTGACTCTGAACACCGGGGAGCTGTTTTTT
>TRBD2|TRBJ2-3|many|TRBV29-1
CSAKGLAGLLPDTQYF
TGCAGCGCAAAAGGACTAGCCGGTTTATTGCCAGATACGCAGTATTTT
>.|TRBJ1-1|.|TRBV7-9
CASSLGAWGAFF
TGTGCCAGCAGCTTAGGGGCGTGGGGGGCTTTCTTT